The 13 T cell receptor beta chains presented below share a single source sample, sequenced in a study of T cells in tumors after PD-1 blockade (dated 2019 in TCRdb). Explained via the paper, the time point label denotes: before anti-PD-1 therapy. Library method: the immunoSEQ multiplex PCR assay. This is the immuneACCESS table as TCRdb keeps it, with only in-frame sequences that have V and J called. A part of the clones is gone; compared with another copy, unresolved V genes explain less than half, and the rest is unexplained. The sample profile shows 50,000 or so clones; 79% of them were found once. Roughly a sixth of the sample is taken by the ten largest. Sequencing was performed on PBMCs, taken before anti-PD-1 treatment. Receptor source: a human donor with basal cell carcinoma.

In this sample, this clone turned up once. The V and J genes are TRBV12-5 and TRBJ2-2, with D hard to call. Trimming took off 0 bases at V and 0 bases at J, with 8 bases between the two ends. The CDR3 length is 16 residues. Germline-derived CDR1 and CDR2 are LGHNT and FRNRAP. As DNA, the CDR3 is TGTGCTAGTGGTTTGGTAGTGGGCCCGAACACCGGGGAGCTGTTTTTT. It yields the protein CASGLVVGPNTGELFF.

The chain recombines TRBV6-1 with TRBJ2-7; D possibly corresponds to TRBD1 (5 bases). This CDR3 region has 13 residues. V lost 2 bases and J lost 6, with 11 bases in between. Germline-derived CDR1 and CDR2 are MNHNS and SASEGT. The CDR3 loop is CASSEMQGTEQYF. The CDR3 DNA is TGTGCCAGCAGTGAAATGCAGGGTACCGAGCAGTACTTC.

In this sample, this clone turned up a few times. The chain has TRBV5-1 and TRBJ1-1; the match to TRBD1 covers 8 bases. The germline V gene encodes CDR1 SGHRS and CDR2 YFSETQ. The CDR3 runs 16 residues. V shed 4 bases and J 4 bases; nucleotides not matched to a gene: 12. This CDR3 reads CASSPTGQGTGTEAFF. CDR3 coding DNA: TGCGCCAGCAGCCCTACTGGACAGGGCACGGGCACTGAAGCTTTCTTT.

This clone has a handful of counts. The chain recombines TRBV7-9 with TRBJ2-1, with D unclear. Germline V gives CDR1 SEHNR, CDR2 FQNEAQ (reference sequence). V gave up 2 bases and J gave up 8 bases, with 7 bases separating them. CDR3 length equals 12 residues. The CDR3, as DNA: TGTGCCAGCAGCTTAATCTCAGATGAGCAGTTCTTC. Encoded protein: CASSLISDEQFF.

This sequence joins TRBV27 and TRBJ2-1; D not resolved. Germline values: CDR1 MNHEY, CDR2 SMNVEV (reference sequence). Trimming removed 2 bases at V and 3 bases at J, with 5 bases between. CDR3 length: 13 residues. As DNA, the CDR3 is TGTGCCAGCAGTTTAGCTGGCTACAATGAGCAGTTCTTC. Translation gives CASSLAGYNEQFF.

V usage is TRBV2 and J usage is TRBJ2-1; 10 bases are shared with TRBD2. The CDR3 has 15 amino acids. V lost 2 bases, J lost 8 bases, and 6 bases stayed unmatched. Per germline, CDR1 SNHLY and CDR2 FYNNEI. DNA of the CDR3: TGTGCCAGCAGTGAACAGCTAGCGGGAGTGGATGAGCAGTTCTTC. Its protein is CASSEQLAGVDEQFF.

The rearrangement uses TRBV28 and TRBJ2-1; tentatively, D is TRBD1 (6 bases). There are 17 residues in the CDR3. V was pared by 3 bases and J by 3 bases, with 18 bases between. The V gene's germline CDR1 is MDHEN and CDR2 SYDVKM. The CDR3 DNA sequence: TGTGCCAGCAGTTTTACTCCCGGGACAATCTACTACAATGAGCAGTTCTTC. Translating it yields CASSFTPGTIYYNEQFF. The complete variable domain, with remaining parts taken from reference TRBV28 and TRBJ2-1, reads DVKVTQSSRYLVKRTGEKVFLECVQDMDHENMFWYRQDPGLGLRLIYFSYDVKMKEKGDIPEGYSVSREKKERFSLILESASTNQTSMYLCASSFTPGTIYYNEQFFGPGTRLTVL.

This clone was seen more than once but under ten times. The V gene is TRBV6-5, the J gene TRBJ1-3; 7 bases agree with TRBD1. The length of the CDR3 is 16 residues. V lost 4 bases, J lost 0 bases, and 6 bases stayed unmatched. Germline V gene sequence: CDR1 MNHEY, CDR2 SVGAGI. Here the CDR3 reads CASSSSGGFSGNTIYF. CDR3 DNA sequence: TGTGCCAGCAGTTCCTCAGGGGGATTCTCTGGAAACACCATATATTTT.

CDR3 in amino acids: CASSPRGGGNEQFF. CDR3 bases: TGTGCCAGCAGCCCCAGAGGAGGAGGAAATGAGCAGTTCTTC. The chain has TRBV7-3 and TRBJ2-1; possibly TRBD2 for D (5 bases). The V gene's germline CDR1 is SGHTA and CDR2 FQGTGA. V was pared by 5 bases and J by 7 bases, with 15 bases between. CDR3 length: 14 residues.

This clone has more than one count but fewer than ten. In nucleotides, the CDR3 is TGTGCCAGCAGTGAGAGTGAGCAGTTCTTC. Translation: CASSESEQFF. This chain connects TRBV2 to TRBJ2-1; D not resolved. V was trimmed by 3 bases and J by 9 bases, leaving 3 bases between them. CDR1 and CDR2 from the germline V gene are SNHLY and FYNNEI. The CDR3 sequence is 10 residues long.

The V and J genes are TRBV4-2 and TRBJ1-2; D is unclear. V was pared by 4 bases and J by 2 bases, with 14 bases between. The CDR3 sequence is 15 residues long. Germline V gene data show CDR1 as LGHNA and CDR2 as YNFKEQ. The CDR3: CASSRFTLENYGYTF. CDR3 bases: TGTGCCAGCAGCCGGTTCACCCTCGAGAACTATGGCTACACCTTC.

The chain uses TRBV28 and TRBJ2-7, with TRBD1 identical over 12 bases. The V segment lost 7 bases and the J segment 0 bases; nucleotides outside the gene matches: 19. The V gene's germline CDR1 is MDHEN and CDR2 SYDVKM. The CDR3 covers 20 residues. The CDR3 spells CASISSPGTGGQRSSYEQYF. The DNA of the CDR3 is TGTGCCAGCATATCCTCCCCGGGGACAGGGGGCCAAAGGAGCTCCTACGAGCAGTACTTC. The full variable domain, in which reference TRBV28 and TRBJ2-7 provide the parts outside the CDR3, is DVKVTQSSRYLVKRTGEKVFLECVQDMDHENMFWYRQDPGLGLRLIYFSYDVKMKEKGDIPEGYSVSREKKERFSLILESASTNQTSMYLCASISSPGTGGQRSSYEQYFGPGTRLTVT.

The chain employs TRBV25-1 and TRBJ1-6; no clear D gene. Germline lookup yields CDR1 MGHDK and CDR2 SYGVNS. The CDR3 covers 14 residues. The V end was cut by 1 base, the J end by 9 bases, with 10 bases between. The CDR3 reads CASSEFLIGSPLHF. In DNA, the CDR3 is TGTGCCAGCAGTGAATTTTTGATTGGTTCACCCCTCCACTTT.